The rows below give T cell receptor beta chains drawn from one sample of a study of blood T cell repertoires in COVID-19. Only in-frame clones appear in the TCRdb table, and some are missing; sequencing was by immunoSEQ multiplex PCR. The sample shows around 190,000 clones, 70% to 90% of them seen only once. Sequencing was performed on peripheral blood. The receptors stem from a man between 65 and 79 years old with active or convalescent COVID-19. Both conserved end residues are trimmed from each CDR3.

j_call v_call cdr3_aa
TRBJ2-1 TRBV11-3 ASSLGDLAGGYSYNEQF
TRBJ1-5 TRBV5-4 ASSLGSGSGNQPQH
TRBJ1-2 TRBV5-6 ASSLGQNYGYT
TRBJ1-1 TRBV28 ASSLGAIEAF
TRBJ1-5 TRBV19 ASNLQGGLGQPQH
TRBJ2-7 TRBV19 ASGTSGFRSYEQY
TRBJ2-1 TRBV29-1 SVAEGPSGRWNEQF
TRBJ2-7 TRBV5-8 ASRRRGVSSYEQY
TRBJ1-1 TRBV2 ASILETGGTEAF
TRBJ2-7 TRBV18 ASSLGRREQY
TRBJ2-7 TRBV2 ASSHPGRVSYEQY
TRBJ2-1 TRBV5-1 ASSLGTRNEQF
TRBJ1-5 TRBV4-3 ASSQVGKGDQPQH
TRBJ2-7 TRBV5-4 ASSLGGFPYEQY